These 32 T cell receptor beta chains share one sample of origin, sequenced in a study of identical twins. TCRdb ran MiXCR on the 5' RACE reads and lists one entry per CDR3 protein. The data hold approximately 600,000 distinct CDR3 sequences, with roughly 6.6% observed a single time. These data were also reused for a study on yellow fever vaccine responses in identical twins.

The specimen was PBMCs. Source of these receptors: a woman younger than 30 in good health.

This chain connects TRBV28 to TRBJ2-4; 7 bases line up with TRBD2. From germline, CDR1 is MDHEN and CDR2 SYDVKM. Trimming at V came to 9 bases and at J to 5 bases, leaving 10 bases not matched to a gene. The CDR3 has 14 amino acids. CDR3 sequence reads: CASGTRGRENIQYF. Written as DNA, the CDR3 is TGTGCCAGTGGGACCCGTGGGAGGGAAAACATTCAGTACTTC.

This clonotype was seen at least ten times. The CDR3 is CASSLGQGVENQETQYF. Written as DNA, the CDR3 is TGTGCCAGCAGTTTGGGACAGGGGGTAGAAAATCAAGAGACCCAGTACTTC. The chain employs TRBV12-3 or TRBV12-4 and TRBJ2-5, with 11 bases aligning to TRBD1. There are 17 residues in the CDR3. The junction had 8 bases not matched to a gene; V was cut back by 3 bases and J by 2 bases.

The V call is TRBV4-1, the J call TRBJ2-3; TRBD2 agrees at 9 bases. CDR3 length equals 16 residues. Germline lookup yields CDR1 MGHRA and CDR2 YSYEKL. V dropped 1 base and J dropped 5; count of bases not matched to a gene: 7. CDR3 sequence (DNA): TGCGCCAGCAGCCAAGTCGTGCGGGGGGGCGGAGATACGCAGTATTTT. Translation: CASSQVVRGGGDTQYF.

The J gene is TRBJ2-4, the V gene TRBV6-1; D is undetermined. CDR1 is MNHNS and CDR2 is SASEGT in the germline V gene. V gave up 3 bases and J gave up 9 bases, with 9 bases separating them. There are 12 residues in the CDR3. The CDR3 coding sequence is TGTGCCAGCAGTGAGACATGGATCATTCAGTACTTC. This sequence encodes CASSETWIIQYF.

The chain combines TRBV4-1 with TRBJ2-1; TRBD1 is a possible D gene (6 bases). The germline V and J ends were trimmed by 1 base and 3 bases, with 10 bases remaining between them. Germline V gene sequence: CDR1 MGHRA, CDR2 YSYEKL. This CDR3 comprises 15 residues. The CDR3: CASSQGTESYNEQFF. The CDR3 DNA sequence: TGCGCCAGCAGCCAAGGGACAGAAAGCTACAATGAGCAGTTCTTC.

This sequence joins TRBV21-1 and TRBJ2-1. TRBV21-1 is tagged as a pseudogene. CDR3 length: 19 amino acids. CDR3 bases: TGTGCCAGCAGCAAAGGCGAAGGAACTTGCAGATCCACCTACAATGAGCAGTTCTTC. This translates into CASSKGEGTCRSTYNEQFF.

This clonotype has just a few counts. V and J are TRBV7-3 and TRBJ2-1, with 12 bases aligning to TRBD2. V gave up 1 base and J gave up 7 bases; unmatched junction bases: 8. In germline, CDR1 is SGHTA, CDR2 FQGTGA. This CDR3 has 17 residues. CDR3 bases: TGTGCCAGCAGCTTAAGGGAACCAGGGACTAGCGGGAATGAGCAGTTCTTC. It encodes CASSLREPGTSGNEQFF.

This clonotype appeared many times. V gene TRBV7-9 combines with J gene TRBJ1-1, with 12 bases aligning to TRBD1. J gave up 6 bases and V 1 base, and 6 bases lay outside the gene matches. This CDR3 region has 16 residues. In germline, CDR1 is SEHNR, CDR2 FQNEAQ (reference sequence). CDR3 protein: CASSLDPGQGASEAFF. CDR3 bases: TGTGCCAGCAGCTTAGATCCGGGACAGGGGGCGTCTGAAGCTTTCTTT.

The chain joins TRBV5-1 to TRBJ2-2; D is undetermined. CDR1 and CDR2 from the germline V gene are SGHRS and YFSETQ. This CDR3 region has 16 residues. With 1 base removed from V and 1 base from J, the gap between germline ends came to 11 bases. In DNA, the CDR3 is TGCGCCAGCAGCTTGTTCCCTGGGGAGAACACCGGGGAGCTGTTTTTT. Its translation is CASSLFPGENTGELFF.

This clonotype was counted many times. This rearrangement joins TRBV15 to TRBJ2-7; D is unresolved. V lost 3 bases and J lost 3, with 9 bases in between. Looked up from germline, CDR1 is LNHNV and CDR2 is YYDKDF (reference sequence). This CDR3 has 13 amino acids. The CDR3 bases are TGTGCCACCAGCAGGGATAAGATCTACGAGCAGTACTTC. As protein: CATSRDKIYEQYF.

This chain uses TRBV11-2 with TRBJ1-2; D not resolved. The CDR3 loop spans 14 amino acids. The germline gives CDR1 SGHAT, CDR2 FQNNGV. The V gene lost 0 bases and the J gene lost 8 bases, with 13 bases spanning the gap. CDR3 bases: TGTGCCAGCAGCTTAGATGCCCTCGTTTTCGGCTACACCTTC. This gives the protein CASSLDALVFGYTF.

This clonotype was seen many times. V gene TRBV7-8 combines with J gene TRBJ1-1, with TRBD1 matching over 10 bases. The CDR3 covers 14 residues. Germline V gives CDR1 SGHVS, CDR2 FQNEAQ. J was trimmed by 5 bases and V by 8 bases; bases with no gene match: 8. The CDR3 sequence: CASGRDRGTTEAFF. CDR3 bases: TGTGCCAGCGGTCGGGACAGGGGAACTACTGAAGCTTTCTTT. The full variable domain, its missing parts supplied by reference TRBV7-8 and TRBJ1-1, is GAGVSQSPRYKVAKRGQDVALRCDPISGHVSLFWYQQALGQGPEFLTYFQNEAQLDKSGLPSDRFFAERPEGSVSTLKIQRTQQEDSAVYLCASGRDRGTTEAFFGQGTRLTVV.

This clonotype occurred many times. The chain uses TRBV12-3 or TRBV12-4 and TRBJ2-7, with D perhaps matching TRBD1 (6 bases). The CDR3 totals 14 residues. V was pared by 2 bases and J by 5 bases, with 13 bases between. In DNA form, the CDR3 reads TGTGCCAGCAGTTTACTGGCAGGGGTCGACGAGCAGTACTTC. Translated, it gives CASSLLAGVDEQYF.

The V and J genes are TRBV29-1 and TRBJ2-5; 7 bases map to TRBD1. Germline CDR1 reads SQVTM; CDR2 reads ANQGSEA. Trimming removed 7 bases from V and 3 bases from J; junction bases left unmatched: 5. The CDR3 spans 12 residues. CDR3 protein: CSALTGKETQYF. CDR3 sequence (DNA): TGCAGCGCCCTGACAGGGAAAGAGACCCAGTACTTC.

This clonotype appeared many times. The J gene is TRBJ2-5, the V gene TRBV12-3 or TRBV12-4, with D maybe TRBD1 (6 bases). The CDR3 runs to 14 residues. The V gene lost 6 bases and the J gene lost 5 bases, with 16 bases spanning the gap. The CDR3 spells CASSPMGDTETQYF. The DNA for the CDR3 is TGTGCCAGCAGCCCCATGGGGGACACCGAGACCCAGTACTTC.

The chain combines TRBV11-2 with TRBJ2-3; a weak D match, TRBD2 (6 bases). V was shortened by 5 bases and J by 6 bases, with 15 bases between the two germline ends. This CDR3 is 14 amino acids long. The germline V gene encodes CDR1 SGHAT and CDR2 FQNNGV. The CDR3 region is CASSLTRGWDTQYF. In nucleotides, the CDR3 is TGTGCCAGCAGCCTCACTCGGGGGTGGGATACGCAGTATTTT.

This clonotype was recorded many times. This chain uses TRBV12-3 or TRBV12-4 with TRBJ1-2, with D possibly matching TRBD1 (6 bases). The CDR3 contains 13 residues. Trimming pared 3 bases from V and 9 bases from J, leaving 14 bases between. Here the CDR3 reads CASSFQGSQRYTF. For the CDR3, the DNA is TGTGCCAGCAGTTTTCAGGGGAGTCAGCGCTACACCTTC.

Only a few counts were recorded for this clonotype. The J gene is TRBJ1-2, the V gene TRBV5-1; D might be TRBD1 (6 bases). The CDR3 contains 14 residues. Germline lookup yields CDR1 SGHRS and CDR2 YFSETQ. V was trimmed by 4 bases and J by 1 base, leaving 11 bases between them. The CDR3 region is CASSGGQYNYGYTF. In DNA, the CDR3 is TGCGCCAGCAGCGGAGGACAGTATAACTATGGCTACACCTTC.

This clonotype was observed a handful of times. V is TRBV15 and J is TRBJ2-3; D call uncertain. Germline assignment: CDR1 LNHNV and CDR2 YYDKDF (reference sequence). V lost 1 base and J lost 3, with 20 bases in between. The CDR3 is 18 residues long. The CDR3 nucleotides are TGTGCCACCAGCAGAGCCCTGACGAGACCTATCTGGACAGATACGCAGTATTTT. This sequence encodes CATSRALTRPIWTDTQYF.

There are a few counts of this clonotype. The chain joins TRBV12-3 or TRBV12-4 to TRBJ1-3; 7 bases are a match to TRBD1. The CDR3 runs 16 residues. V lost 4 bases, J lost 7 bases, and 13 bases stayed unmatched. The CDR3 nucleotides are TGTGCCAGCAGTTGGGGACAGACGGAGATCGGTAACACCATATATTTT. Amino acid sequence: CASSWGQTEIGNTIYF.

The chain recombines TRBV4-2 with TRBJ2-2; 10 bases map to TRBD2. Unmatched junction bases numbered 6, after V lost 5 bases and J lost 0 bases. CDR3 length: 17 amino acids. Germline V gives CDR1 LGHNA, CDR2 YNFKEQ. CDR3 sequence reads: CASSYDSGGTNTGELFF. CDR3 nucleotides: TGTGCCAGCAGCTATGATAGCGGGGGGACGAACACCGGGGAGCTGTTTTTT.

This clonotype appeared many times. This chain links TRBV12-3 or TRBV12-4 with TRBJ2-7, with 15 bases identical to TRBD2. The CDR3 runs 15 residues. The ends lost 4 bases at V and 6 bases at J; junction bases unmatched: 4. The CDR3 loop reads CASSSGLAGGGEQYF. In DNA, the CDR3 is TGTGCCAGCAGTTCCGGACTAGCGGGAGGGGGCGAGCAGTACTTC.

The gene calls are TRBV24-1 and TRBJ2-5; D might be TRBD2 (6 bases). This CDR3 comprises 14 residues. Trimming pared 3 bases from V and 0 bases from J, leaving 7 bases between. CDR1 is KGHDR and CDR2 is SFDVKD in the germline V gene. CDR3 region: CATSDRTNQETQYF. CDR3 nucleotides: TGTGCCACCAGTGATCGGACTAACCAAGAGACCCAGTACTTC.

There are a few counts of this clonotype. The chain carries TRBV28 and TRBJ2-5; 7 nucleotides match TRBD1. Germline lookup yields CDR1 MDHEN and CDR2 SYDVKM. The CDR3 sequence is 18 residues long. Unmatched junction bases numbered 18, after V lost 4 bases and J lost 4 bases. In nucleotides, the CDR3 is TGTGCCAGCAGTTCCCCCCGCCGTACAGGGGCGCGAGGAGAGACCCAGTACTTC. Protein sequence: CASSSPRRTGARGETQYF.

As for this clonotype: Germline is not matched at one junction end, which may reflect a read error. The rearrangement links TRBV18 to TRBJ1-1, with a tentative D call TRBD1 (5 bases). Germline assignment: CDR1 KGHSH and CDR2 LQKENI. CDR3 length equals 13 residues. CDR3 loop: CASSSRDAYEAFF. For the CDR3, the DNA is TGTGCCAGCTCATCCCGGGACGCCTATGAAGCCTTCTTT.

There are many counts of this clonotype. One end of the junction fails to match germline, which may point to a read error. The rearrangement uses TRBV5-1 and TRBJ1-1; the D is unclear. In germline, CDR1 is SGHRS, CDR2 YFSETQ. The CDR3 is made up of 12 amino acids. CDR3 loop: CASSLEGTEAFF. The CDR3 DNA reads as TGTGCCAGCAGTTTGGAGGGCACTGAAGCTTTCTTT.

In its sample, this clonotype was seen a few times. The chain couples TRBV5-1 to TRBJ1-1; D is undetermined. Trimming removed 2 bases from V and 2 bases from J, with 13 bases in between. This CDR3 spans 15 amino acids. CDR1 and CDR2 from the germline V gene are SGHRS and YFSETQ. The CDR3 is CASSFQSQHNTEAFF. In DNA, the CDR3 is TGCGCCAGCAGCTTCCAGTCCCAACATAACACTGAAGCTTTCTTT.

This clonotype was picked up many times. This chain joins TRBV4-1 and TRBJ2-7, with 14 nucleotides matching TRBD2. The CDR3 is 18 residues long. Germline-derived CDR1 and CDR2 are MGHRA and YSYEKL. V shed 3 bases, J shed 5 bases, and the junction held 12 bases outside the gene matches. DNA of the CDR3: TGCGCCAGCAGCCAGGGACTAGCGGGAGCCGTTGGTCGAGACGAGCAGTACTTC. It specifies CASSQGLAGAVGRDEQYF.

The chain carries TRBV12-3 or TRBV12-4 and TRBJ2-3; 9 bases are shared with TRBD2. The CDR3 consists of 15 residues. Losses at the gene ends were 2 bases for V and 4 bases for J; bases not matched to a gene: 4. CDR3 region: CASSLFAGGADTQYF. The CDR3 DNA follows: TGTGCCAGCAGTTTATTTGCGGGGGGGGCAGATACGCAGTATTTT.

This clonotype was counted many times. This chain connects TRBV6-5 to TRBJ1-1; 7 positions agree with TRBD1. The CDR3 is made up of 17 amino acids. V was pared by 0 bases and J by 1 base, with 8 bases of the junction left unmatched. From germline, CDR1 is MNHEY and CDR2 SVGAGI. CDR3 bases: TGTGCCAGCAGTTACTCTCTTAAAGGGACAGAGAACACTGAAGCTTTCTTT. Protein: CASSYSLKGTENTEAFF.

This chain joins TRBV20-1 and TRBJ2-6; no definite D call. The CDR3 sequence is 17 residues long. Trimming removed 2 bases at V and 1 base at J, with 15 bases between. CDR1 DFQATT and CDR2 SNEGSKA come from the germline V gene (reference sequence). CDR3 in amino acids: CSARSTPTPSGANVLTF. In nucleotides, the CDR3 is TGCAGTGCTAGATCGACTCCTACCCCTTCTGGGGCCAACGTCCTGACTTTC.

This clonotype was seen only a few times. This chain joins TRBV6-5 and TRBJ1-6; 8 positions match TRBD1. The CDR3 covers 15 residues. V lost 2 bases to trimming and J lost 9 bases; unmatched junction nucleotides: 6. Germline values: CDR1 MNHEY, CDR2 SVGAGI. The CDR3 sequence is CASSYGGTGGSPLHF. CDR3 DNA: TGTGCCAGCAGTTACGGGGGCACAGGGGGTTCACCCCTCCACTTT.